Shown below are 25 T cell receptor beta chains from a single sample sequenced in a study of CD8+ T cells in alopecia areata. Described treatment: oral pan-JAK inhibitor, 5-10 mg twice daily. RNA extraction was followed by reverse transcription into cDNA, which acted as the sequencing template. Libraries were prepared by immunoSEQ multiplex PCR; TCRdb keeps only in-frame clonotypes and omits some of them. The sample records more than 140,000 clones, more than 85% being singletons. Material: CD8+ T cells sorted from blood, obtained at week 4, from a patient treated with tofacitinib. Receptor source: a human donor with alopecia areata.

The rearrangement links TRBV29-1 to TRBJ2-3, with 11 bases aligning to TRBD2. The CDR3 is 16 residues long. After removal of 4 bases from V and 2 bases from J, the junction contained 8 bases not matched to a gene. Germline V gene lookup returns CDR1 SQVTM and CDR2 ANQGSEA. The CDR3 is CSVVVVAGGDTDTQYF. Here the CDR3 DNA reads TGCAGCGTTGTCGTGGTAGCGGGGGGGGACACAGATACGCAGTATTTT.

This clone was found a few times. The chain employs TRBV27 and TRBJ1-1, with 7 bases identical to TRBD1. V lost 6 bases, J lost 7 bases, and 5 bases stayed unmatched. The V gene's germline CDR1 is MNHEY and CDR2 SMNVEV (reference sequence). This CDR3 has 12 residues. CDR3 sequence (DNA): TGTGCCAGCAGAGAGGACAGGATTGAAGCTTTCTTT. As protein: CASREDRIEAFF.

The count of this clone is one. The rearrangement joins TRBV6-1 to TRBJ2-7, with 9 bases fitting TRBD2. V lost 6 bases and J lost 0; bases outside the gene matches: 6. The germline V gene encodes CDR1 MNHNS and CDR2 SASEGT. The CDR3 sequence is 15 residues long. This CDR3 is CASRKEAGGSYEQYF. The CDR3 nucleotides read TGTGCCAGCAGGAAAGAAGCGGGAGGCTCCTACGAGCAGTACTTC.

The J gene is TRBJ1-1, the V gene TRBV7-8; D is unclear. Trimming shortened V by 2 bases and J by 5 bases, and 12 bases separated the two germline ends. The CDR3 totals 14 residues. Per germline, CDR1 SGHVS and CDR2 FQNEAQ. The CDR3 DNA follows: TGTGCCAGCAGCTTACCGCGGGAGGCGACTGAAGCTTTCTTT. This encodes CASSLPREATEAFF.

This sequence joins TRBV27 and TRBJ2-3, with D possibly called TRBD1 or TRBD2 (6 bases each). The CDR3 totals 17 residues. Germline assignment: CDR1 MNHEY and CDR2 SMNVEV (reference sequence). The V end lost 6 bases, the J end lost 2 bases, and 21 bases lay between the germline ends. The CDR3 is CASRLGWWGDNTDTQYF. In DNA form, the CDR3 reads TGTGCCAGCAGGCTCGGTTGGTGGGGGGACAACACAGATACGCAGTATTTT.

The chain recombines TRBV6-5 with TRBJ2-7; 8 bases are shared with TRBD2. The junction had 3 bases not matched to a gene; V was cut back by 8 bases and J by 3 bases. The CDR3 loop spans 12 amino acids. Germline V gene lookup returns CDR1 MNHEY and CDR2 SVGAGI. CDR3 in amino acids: CASQRGLYEQYF. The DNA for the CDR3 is TGTGCCAGCCAGCGGGGGCTCTACGAGCAGTACTTC.

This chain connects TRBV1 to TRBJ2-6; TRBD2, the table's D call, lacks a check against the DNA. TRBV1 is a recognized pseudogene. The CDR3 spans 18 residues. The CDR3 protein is CTSSVASLCTNRANVLTF. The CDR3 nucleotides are TGCACCAGCAGCGTAGCCAGTTTGTGCACAAATCGGGCCAACGTCCTGACTTTC.

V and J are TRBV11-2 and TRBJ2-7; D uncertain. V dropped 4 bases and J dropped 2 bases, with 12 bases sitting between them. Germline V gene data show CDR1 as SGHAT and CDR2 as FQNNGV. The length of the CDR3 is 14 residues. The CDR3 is CASSSEYGAYEQYF. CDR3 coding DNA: TGTGCCAGCAGCTCCGAGTATGGTGCCTACGAGCAGTACTTC. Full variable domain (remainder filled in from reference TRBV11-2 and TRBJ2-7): EAGVAQSPRYKIIEKRQSVAFWCNPISGHATLYWYQQILGQGPKLLIQFQNNGVVDDSQLPKDRFSAERLKGVDSTLKIQPAKLEDSAVYLCASSSEYGAYEQYFGPGTRLTVT.

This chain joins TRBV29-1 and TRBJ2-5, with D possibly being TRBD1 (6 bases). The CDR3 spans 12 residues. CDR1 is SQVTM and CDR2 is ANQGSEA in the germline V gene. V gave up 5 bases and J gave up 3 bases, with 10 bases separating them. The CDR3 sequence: CSVLGQKETQYF. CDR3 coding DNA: TGCAGCGTTCTCGGACAGAAAGAGACCCAGTACTTC.

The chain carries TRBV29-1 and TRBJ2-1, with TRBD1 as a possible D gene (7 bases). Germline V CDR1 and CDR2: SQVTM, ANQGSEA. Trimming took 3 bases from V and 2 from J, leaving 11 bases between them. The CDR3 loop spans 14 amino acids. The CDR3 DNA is TGCAGCGTTGACGCGGGACAGACCTACAATGAGCAGTTCTTC. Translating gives CSVDAGQTYNEQFF.

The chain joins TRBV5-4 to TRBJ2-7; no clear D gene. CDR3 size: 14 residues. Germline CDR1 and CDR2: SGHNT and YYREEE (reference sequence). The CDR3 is CVFNSHGYPYEQYF. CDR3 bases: TGTGTCTTTAACAGCCACGGTTATCCCTACGAGCAGTACTTC.

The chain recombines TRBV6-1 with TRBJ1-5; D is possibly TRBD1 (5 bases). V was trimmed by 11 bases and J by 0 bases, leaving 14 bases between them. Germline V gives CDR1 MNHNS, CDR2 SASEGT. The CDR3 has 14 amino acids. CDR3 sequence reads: CAVTGSYSNQPQHF. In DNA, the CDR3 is TGTGCCGTCACAGGATCTTATAGCAATCAGCCCCAGCATTTT.

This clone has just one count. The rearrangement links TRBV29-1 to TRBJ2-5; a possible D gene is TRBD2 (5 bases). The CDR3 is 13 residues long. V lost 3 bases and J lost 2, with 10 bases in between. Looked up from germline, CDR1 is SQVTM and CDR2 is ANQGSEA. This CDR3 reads CSVDGGPQETQYF. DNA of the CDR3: TGCAGCGTTGACGGCGGGCCGCAAGAGACCCAGTACTTC.

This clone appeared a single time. The CDR3 coding sequence is TGTGCCAGCAGCCCCAGGGGCGCAGGGCTACGGAACACTGAAGCTTTCTTT. This sequence encodes CASSPRGAGLRNTEAFF. The chain links TRBV7-2 to TRBJ1-1, with a weak D call TRBD1 (6 bases). Trimming stripped 5 bases from V and 1 base from J, with 20 bases between. This CDR3 has 17 residues. The V gene's germline CDR1 is SGHTA and CDR2 FQGNSA.

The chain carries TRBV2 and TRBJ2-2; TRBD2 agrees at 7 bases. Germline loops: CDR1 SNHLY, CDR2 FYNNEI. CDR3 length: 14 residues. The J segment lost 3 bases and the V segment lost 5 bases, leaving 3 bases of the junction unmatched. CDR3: CASSLLADTGELFF. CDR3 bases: TGTGCCAGCAGTCTCCTAGCGGACACCGGGGAGCTGTTTTTT.

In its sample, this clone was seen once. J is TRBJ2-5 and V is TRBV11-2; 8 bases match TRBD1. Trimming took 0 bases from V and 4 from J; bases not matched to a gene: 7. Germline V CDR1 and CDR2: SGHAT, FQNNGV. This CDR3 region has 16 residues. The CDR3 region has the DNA TGTGCCAGCAGCTTAGAACAGGACAGGGAGTTAGAGACCCAGTACTTC. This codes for CASSLEQDRELETQYF.

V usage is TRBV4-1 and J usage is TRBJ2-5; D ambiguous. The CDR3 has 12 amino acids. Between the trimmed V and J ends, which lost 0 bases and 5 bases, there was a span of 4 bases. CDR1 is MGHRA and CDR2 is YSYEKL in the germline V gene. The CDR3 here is CASSQDRETQYF. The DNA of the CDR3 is TGCGCCAGCAGCCAAGATCGCGAGACCCAGTACTTC.

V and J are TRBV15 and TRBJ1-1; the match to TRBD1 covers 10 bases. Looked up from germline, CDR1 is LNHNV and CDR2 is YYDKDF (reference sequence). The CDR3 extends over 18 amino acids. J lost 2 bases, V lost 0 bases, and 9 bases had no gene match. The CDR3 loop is CATSRDPIRTGGNTEAFF. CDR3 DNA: TGTGCCACCAGCAGAGATCCAATAAGGACAGGGGGAAACACTGAAGCTTTCTTT.

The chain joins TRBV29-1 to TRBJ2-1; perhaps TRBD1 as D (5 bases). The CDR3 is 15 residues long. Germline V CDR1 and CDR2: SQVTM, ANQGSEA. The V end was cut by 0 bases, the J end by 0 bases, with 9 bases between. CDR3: CSVEDSGISYNEQFF. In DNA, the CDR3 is TGCAGCGTTGAAGATTCAGGGATCTCCTACAATGAGCAGTTCTTC.

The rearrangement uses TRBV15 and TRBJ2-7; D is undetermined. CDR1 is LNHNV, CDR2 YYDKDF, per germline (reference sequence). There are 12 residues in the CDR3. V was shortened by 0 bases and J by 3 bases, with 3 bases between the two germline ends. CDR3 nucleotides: TGTGCCACCAGCAGAGAAAACTACGAGCAGTACTTC. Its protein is CATSRENYEQYF.

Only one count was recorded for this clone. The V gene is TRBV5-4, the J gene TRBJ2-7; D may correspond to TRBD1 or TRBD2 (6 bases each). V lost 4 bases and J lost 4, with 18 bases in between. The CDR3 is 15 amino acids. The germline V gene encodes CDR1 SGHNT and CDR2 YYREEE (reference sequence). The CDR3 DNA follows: TGTGCCAGCAGCCTTGAGGGGGGAATTGTTTACGAGCAGTACTTC. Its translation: CASSLEGGIVYEQYF.

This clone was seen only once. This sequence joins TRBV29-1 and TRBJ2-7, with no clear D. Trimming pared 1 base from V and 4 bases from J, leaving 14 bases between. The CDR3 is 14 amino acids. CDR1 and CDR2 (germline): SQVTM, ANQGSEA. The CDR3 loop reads CSVEGVRDGYEQYF. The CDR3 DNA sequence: TGCAGCGTTGAAGGGGTGAGAGACGGGTACGAGCAGTACTTC.

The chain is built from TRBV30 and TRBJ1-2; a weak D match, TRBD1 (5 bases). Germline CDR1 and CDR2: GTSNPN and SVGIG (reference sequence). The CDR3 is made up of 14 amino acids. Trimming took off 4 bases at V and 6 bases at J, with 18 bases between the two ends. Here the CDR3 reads CAWTSYTRGDGYTF. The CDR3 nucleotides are TGTGCCTGGACCTCCTACACACGGGGCGATGGCTACACCTTC.

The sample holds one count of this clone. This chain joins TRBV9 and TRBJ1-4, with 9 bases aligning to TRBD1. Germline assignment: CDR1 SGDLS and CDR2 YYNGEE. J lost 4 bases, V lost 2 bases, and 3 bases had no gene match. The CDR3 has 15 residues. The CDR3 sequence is CASSVGTGSNEKLFF. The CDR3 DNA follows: TGTGCCAGCAGCGTCGGGACAGGGAGTAATGAAAAACTGTTTTTT. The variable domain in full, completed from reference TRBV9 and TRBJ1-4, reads DSGVTQTPKHLITATGQRVTLRCSPRSGDLSVYWYQQSLDQGLQFLIQYYNGEERAKGNILERFSAQQFPDLHSELNLSSLELGDSALYFCASSVGTGSNEKLFFGSGTQLSVL.

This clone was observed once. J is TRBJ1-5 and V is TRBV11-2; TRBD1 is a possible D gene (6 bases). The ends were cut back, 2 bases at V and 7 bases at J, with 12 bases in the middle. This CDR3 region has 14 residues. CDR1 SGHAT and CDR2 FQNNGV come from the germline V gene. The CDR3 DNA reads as TGTGCCAGCAGCTTATCGGGGGCGGCCCAGCCCCAGCATTTT. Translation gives CASSLSGAAQPQHF.